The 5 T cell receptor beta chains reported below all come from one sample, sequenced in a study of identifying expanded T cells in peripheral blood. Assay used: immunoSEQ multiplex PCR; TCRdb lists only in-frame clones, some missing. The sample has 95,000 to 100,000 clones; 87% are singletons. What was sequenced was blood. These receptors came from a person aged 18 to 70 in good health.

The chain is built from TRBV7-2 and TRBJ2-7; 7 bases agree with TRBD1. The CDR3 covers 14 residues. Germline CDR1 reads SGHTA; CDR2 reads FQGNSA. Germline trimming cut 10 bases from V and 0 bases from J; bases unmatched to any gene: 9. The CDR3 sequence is CAITGVLDSYEQYF. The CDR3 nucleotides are TGTGCCATCACAGGGGTCCTGGACTCCTACGAGCAGTACTTC.

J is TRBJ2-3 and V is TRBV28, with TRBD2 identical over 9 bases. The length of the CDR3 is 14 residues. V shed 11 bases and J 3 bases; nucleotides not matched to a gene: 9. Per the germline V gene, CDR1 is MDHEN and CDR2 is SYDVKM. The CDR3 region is CALSRRGGTDTQYF. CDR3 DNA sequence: TGTGCCCTTTCGCGGCGGGGGGGTACAGATACGCAGTATTTT.

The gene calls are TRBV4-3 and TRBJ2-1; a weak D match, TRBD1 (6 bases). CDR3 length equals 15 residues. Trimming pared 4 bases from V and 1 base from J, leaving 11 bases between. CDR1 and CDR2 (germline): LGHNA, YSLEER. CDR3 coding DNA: TGCGCCAGCAGCCCCACTCAGGGGTCCTACAATGAGCAGTTCTTC. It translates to CASSPTQGSYNEQFF.

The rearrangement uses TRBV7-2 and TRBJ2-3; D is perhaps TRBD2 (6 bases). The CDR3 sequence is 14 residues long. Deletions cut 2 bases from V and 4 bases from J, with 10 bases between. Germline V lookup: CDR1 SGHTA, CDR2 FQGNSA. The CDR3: CASSLQGGADTQYF. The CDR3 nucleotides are TGTGCCAGCAGCTTACAGGGAGGCGCAGATACGCAGTATTTT. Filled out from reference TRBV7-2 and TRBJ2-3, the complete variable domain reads GAGVSQSPSNKVTEKGKDVELRCDPISGHTALYWYRQSLGQGLEFLIYFQGNSAPDKSGLPSDRFSAERTGGSVSTLTIQRTQQEDSAVYLCASSLQGGADTQYFGPGTRLTVL.

CDR3 residues: CASSFPPREAFF. In nucleotides, the CDR3 is TGTGCCAGCAGTTTCCCTCCCCGTGAAGCTTTCTTT. The rearrangement links TRBV28 to TRBJ1-1; D gene uncertain. The CDR3 has 12 residues. V was trimmed by 3 bases and J by 7 bases, leaving 9 bases between them. Germline CDR1 and CDR2: MDHEN and SYDVKM.